This T cell receptor (beta chain) was captured in a study of sequential checkpoint blockade in melanoma. Study at large: Each arm's sequence ended with maintenance nivolumab.

TCRdb's copy holds only in-frame clones and misses some; the assay was immunoSEQ multiplex PCR. This sample has about 20,000 clones, with 82% found just once. The germline CDR1 and CDR2 sequences are MNHNY and SVGAGI (reference sequence). The CDR3 covers 12 residues. V lost 6 bases and J lost 3, with 8 bases in between. Treatment here: randomized to nivolumab then ipilimumab (arm A) or the reverse (arm B). DNA-damaging chemotherapy had not been given to any patient beforehand. Sorted cells were live CD3+CD8+, lacking CD19 and CD56, from PBMCs. V usage is TRBV6-6 and J usage is TRBJ1-1, with TRBD1 as a possible D gene (5 bases). The receptor was isolated from a human donor with melanoma. The sample here was CD8+ T cells sorted from blood (inferred from file names), taken from a patient given nivolumab and ipilimumab in sequence. The CDR3 protein is CASSQGDTEAFF. The CDR3 region has the DNA TGTGCCAGCAGCCAGGGTGACACTGAAGCTTTCTTT.